What follows are 13 T cell receptor beta chains derived from one specimen sequenced in a study of T cell responses to AZD1222 COVID-19 vaccine. The table came from immunoSEQ multiplex PCR; TCRdb's copy has only in-frame clones and leaves some out. The repertoire has about 120,000 clones, 70% to 90% of them found once; the top ten carry approximately 8.5%. This material consisted of peripheral blood, taken on day 0 of AZD1222 vaccination. Every receptor here comes from an adult in good health.

This rearrangement joins TRBV3-1 (or the pseudogene TRBV3-2) to TRBJ1-6; the D is unclear. This CDR3 is 12 amino acids long. V shed 7 bases and J shed 6 bases, with 7 bases lying between them. Germline V gene data show CDR1 as LGHDT and CDR2 as YNNKEL (reference sequence). The CDR3 loop is CASTHGNSPLHF. The CDR3 DNA sequence: TGTGCCAGCACCCACGGTAATTCACCCCTCCACTTT.

The chain has TRBV10-1 and TRBJ2-7; possible D gene TRBD1, 5 bases. Germline CDR1 WNHNN, CDR2 SYGVQD (reference sequence). The CDR3 is made up of 11 amino acids. DNA of the CDR3: TGCGCCAGCAGTGTTATTAGTGCAGGGTTTGTC. Translation: CASSVISAGFV.

This clone was counted a single time. This chain uses TRBV27 with TRBJ1-4; TRBD1 is a possible D gene (6 bases). The V end lost 5 bases, the J end lost 6 bases, and 13 bases lay between the germline ends. Per germline, CDR1 MNHEY and CDR2 SMNVEV (reference sequence). The CDR3 length is 14 residues. The CDR3 here is CASSPTGLDEKLFF. CDR3 nucleotide sequence: TGTGCCAGCAGTCCTACAGGGTTGGATGAAAAACTGTTTTTT. Full variable domain (outside the CDR3, taken from reference TRBV27 and TRBJ1-4): EAQVTQNPRYLITVTGKKLTVTCSQNMNHEYMSWYRQDPGLGLRQIYYSMNVEVTDKGDVPEGYKVSRKEKRNFPLILESPSPNQTSLYFCASSPTGLDEKLFFGSGTQLSVL.

The chain has TRBV2 and TRBJ1-3; D is ambiguous. Germline V CDR1 and CDR2: SNHLY, FYNNEI. With 3 bases removed from V and 0 bases from J, the gap between germline ends came to 3 bases. The CDR3 totals 13 residues. In DNA form, the CDR3 reads TGTGCCAGCAGTGAGGGCTCTGGAAACACCATATATTTT. This sequence encodes CASSEGSGNTIYF. The full variable domain, in which reference TRBV2 and TRBJ1-3 provide the parts outside the CDR3, is EPEVTQTPSHQVTQMGQEVILRCVPISNHLYFYWYRQILGQKVEFLVSFYNNEISEKSEIFDDQFSVERPDGSNFTLKIRSTKLEDSAMYFCASSEGSGNTIYFGEGSWLTVV.

The CDR3 sequence is CASSPYSGGVNNEQFF. The CDR3 DNA follows: TGTGCCAGCAGCCCGTATAGCGGGGGGGTAAACAATGAGCAGTTCTTC. The V call is TRBV14, the J call TRBJ2-1; 11 nucleotides match TRBD2. CDR3 length: 16 amino acids. With V trimmed by 4 bases and J by 5 bases, 7 bases remained unmatched. CDR1 and CDR2 from the germline V gene are SGHDN and FVKESK.

This clone was detected only a few times. The rearrangement uses TRBV6-1 and TRBJ2-1, with TRBD2 matching over 8 bases. The CDR3 contains 15 residues. Trimming cost V 3 bases and J 14 bases; bases outside gene matches: 15. CDR1 is MNHNS and CDR2 is SASEGT in the germline V gene. The CDR3 region is CASSDGQVHSGGEFF. CDR3 bases: TGTGCCAGCAGTGATGGCCAAGTCCATTCGGGAGGGGAGTTCTTC.

V and J are TRBV6-5 and TRBJ2-7; TRBD1 matches 7 bases. Germline assignment: CDR1 MNHEY and CDR2 SVGAGI. Trimming cost V 6 bases and J 3 bases; bases outside gene matches: 5. The CDR3 spans 13 residues. The CDR3 DNA sequence: TGTGCCAGCAGGGGGGACAGCTACTACGAGCAGTACTTC. It specifies CASRGDSYYEQYF.

This chain connects TRBV28 to TRBJ2-7; D remains ambiguous. Germline CDR1 reads MDHEN; CDR2 reads SYDVKM. The CDR3 is 12 amino acids. V was clipped by 2 bases and J by 3 bases, with 5 bases between them. The CDR3 region has the DNA TGTGCCAGCAGTTTAGGGTACTACGAGCAGTACTTC. It is translated as CASSLGYYEQYF.

The V call is TRBV3-1 (or the pseudogene TRBV3-2), the J call TRBJ1-3; D call uncertain. Trimming left V 10 bases short and J 0 bases short, with 10 bases between. This CDR3 contains 13 residues. The V gene's germline CDR1 is LGHDT and CDR2 YNNKEL (reference sequence). CDR3 in DNA: TGTGCCATCAACAGAAACTCTGGAAACACCATATATTTT. Encoded protein: CAINRNSGNTIYF.

This chain joins TRBV30 and TRBJ1-2, with D unclear. The CDR3 runs to 15 residues. V dropped 2 bases and J dropped 0 bases, with 13 bases sitting between them. CDR1 GTSNPN and CDR2 SVGIG come from the germline V gene (reference sequence). Written as DNA, the CDR3 is TGTGCCTGGAGTCCGCTGCGGGCGCCTAACTATGGCTACACCTTC. It yields the protein CAWSPLRAPNYGYTF.

This clone has more than one count but fewer than ten. This chain joins TRBV7-8 and TRBJ2-7; TRBD2 agrees at 10 bases. This CDR3 is 15 amino acids long. V lost 1 base and J lost 5; bases outside the gene matches: 5. Per the germline V gene, CDR1 is SGHVS and CDR2 is FQNEAQ. DNA of the CDR3: TGTGCCAGCAGCTTAGTGTGGACTAGCGGAGACGAGCAGTACTTC. Amino acid sequence: CASSLVWTSGDEQYF.

This chain links TRBV7-9 with TRBJ1-2; no clear D gene. Germline values: CDR1 SEHNR, CDR2 FQNEAQ (reference sequence). V was cut by 5 bases and J by 4 bases, with 17 bases left in between. The CDR3 length is 15 residues. The CDR3 nucleotides read TGTGCCAGCAGCAGTCGGGAACGACTGTCCTATGGCTACACCTTC. It translates to CASSSRERLSYGYTF.

The rearrangement links TRBV20-1 to TRBJ2-1; D is unresolved. The CDR3 contains 11 residues. CDR1 is DFQATT, CDR2 SNEGSKA, per germline (reference sequence). V lost 5 bases and J 12 bases, leaving 14 bases between the germline ends. The CDR3 reads CSAAGRKGQFF. The CDR3, as DNA: TGCAGTGCTGCCGGCCGTAAAGGGCAGTTCTTC.